This TCR beta chain was identified in a study of cytomegalovirus exposure and HLA in healthy donors. Study-level points and caveats: What TCR beta sequences reportedly achieved was accurate prediction of HLA-A and HLA-B alleles in most subjects. There were under 200 TCR beta chains listed as cytomegalovirus-associated.

J gave up 3 bases and V 6 bases, and 8 bases lay outside the gene matches. Germline V gives CDR1 LNHDA, CDR2 SQIVND (reference sequence). The CDR3 has 15 residues. To note about this clone: Its antigen is unidentified.

The PCR ran on 60 Vbeta and 13 Jbeta primers. Here immunoSEQ multiplex PCR was the method, and the copy in TCRdb shows in-frame clones only, minus some. Of 150,000 to 200,000 clones in the sample, around 80% are singletons; the top ten hold around 1.9%. Sequenced sample: PBMCs. The clonotype originates from a man aged 35-49 years in good health and CMV-seronegative. The chain links TRBV19 to TRBJ2-3; 8 positions agree with TRBD1. CDR3 in DNA: TGTGCCAGTAGGAAGAGACAGGGGATAACAGATACGCAGTATTTT. The encoded protein is CASRKRQGITDTQYF.